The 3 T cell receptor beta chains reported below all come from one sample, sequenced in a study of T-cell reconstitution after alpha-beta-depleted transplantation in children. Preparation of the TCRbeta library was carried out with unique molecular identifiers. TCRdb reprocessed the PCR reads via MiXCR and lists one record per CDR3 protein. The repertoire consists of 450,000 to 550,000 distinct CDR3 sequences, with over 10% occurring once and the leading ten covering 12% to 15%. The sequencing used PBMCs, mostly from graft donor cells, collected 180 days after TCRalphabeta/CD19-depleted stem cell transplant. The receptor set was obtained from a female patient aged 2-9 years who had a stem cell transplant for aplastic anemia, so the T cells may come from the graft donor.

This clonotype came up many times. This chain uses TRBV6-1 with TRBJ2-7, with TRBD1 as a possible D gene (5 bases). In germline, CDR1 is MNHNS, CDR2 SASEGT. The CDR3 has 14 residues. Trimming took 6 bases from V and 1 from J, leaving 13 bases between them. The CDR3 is CASRPGQGSYEQYF. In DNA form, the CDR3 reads TGTGCCAGCAGGCCCGGGCAGGGTTCCTACGAGCAGTACTTC.

DNA of the CDR3: TGTGCCAGCAGTTTGGGGGGTAGGAGAGCGAACACCGGGGAGCTGTTTTTT. Translating it yields CASSLGGRRANTGELFF. V usage is TRBV12-3 or TRBV12-4 and J usage is TRBJ2-2; the D gene is possibly TRBD2 (6 bases). This CDR3 comprises 17 residues. V dropped 3 bases and J dropped 0 bases, with 14 bases sitting between them.

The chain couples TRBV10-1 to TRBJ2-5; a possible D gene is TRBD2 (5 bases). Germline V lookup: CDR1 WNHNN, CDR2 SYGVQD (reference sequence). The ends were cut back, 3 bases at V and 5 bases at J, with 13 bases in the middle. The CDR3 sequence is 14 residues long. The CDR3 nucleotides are TGCGCCAGCAGTGACGCGGGCGGACGGGAGACCCAGTACTTC. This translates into CASSDAGGRETQYF.